Listed here are 13 T cell receptor beta chains from one sample, sequenced in a study of CD8+ T cells in alopecia areata (dated by TCRdb to 2017 to 2018). Libraries were constructed by the immunoSEQ multiplex PCR assay. For TCR sequencing, RNA was extracted from every sample and reverse transcribed into cDNA to serve as template. The table comes from immuneACCESS by way of TCRdb, which keeps in-frame sequences with V and J called. Part of the clones is missing from these tables; in studies checked, under half for an unresolved V gene and the rest for unknown reasons. This sample gives roughly 250,000 clones in total; roughly 69% of them show up just once. The ten largest clones take up 0.95% to 1.5% of the sample. The time point label here, explained by the study, means: baseline before oral tofacitinib. The material was CD4+ T cells sorted from blood, obtained at week 0. These receptors came from a human donor with alopecia areata.

The CDR3 sequence: CSGADRVNEKLFF. CDR3 DNA: TGCAGCGGGGCAGACAGGGTAAATGAAAAACTGTTTTTT. The V gene is TRBV29-1, the J gene TRBJ1-4, with TRBD1 matching over 7 bases. V lost 7 bases, J lost 5 bases, and 7 bases stayed unmatched. This CDR3 spans 13 amino acids. Germline loops: CDR1 SQVTM, CDR2 ANQGSEA. Full variable domain (missing parts from reference TRBV29-1 and TRBJ1-4): SAVISQKPSRDICQRGTSLTIQCQVDSQVTMMFWYRQQPGQSLTLIATANQGSEATYESGFVIDKFPISRPNLTFSTLTVSNMSPEDSSIYLCSGADRVNEKLFFGSGTQLSVL.

A word on this clone: The same CDR3 arises from other DNA sequences in this sample as well. This chain links TRBV9 with TRBJ2-5; no reliable D call. Germline V lookup: CDR1 SGDLS, CDR2 YYNGEE. Trimming took off 2 bases at V and 4 bases at J, with 3 bases between the two ends. This CDR3 contains 11 residues. The CDR3 DNA sequence: TGTGCCAGCAGCGTCGCAGAGACCCAGTACTTC. Its translation is CASSVAETQYF.

The chain links TRBV29-1 to TRBJ1-1; D remains unclear. With 5 bases removed from V and 0 bases from J, the gap between germline ends came to 13 bases. The V gene's germline CDR1 is SQVTM and CDR2 ANQGSEA. This CDR3 is built from 14 residues. CDR3 protein: CSVRSPGMNTEAFF. CDR3 bases: TGCAGCGTTCGGAGCCCCGGAATGAACACTGAAGCTTTCTTT.

This clone came up a few times. Other DNA sequences from this sample encode an identical CDR3 as well. This sequence joins TRBV5-4 and TRBJ1-5; weak D call: TRBD1 (5 bases). Deletions cut 3 bases from V and 4 bases from J, with 8 bases between. Germline V gene sequence: CDR1 SGHNT, CDR2 YYREEE (reference sequence). This CDR3 comprises 13 residues. The CDR3 here is CASSSGGNQPQHF. DNA of the CDR3: TGTGCCAGCAGCTCTGGGGGGAATCAGCCCCAGCATTTT.

In its sample, this clone was seen a few times. The gene calls are TRBV29-1 and TRBJ2-7, with 7 nucleotides matching TRBD2. Germline V gene sequence: CDR1 SQVTM, CDR2 ANQGSEA. The junction had 10 bases not matched to a gene; V was cut back by 6 bases and J by 2 bases. This CDR3 comprises 14 residues. The CDR3 is CSVGGLAKPYEQYF. For the CDR3, the DNA is TGCAGCGTCGGGGGGTTAGCGAAACCCTACGAGCAGTACTTC.

The chain links TRBV27 to TRBJ1-6, with a possible D match to TRBD1 (6 bases). The germline CDR1 and CDR2 sequences are MNHEY and SMNVEV (reference sequence). The CDR3 covers 16 residues. Trimming removed 6 bases from V and 7 bases from J, with 19 bases in between. The CDR3 reads CASSPLLRGGNSPLHF. The CDR3 nucleotides read TGTGCCAGCAGCCCCCTCCTCAGGGGCGGGAATTCACCCCTCCACTTT.

This clone was observed a few times. Other DNA sequences of this sample code for an identical CDR3. The J gene is TRBJ1-1, the V gene TRBV7-9; possible D gene TRBD1, 5 bases. Germline V gene data show CDR1 as SEHNR and CDR2 as FQNEAQ (reference sequence). Between the trimmed V and J ends, which lost 5 bases and 3 bases, there was a span of 10 bases. The CDR3 has 13 amino acids. CDR3 loop: CASSRGRDTEAFF. The CDR3 bases are TGTGCCAGCAGCCGGGGCCGAGACACTGAAGCTTTCTTT.

As for this clone: The sample holds other DNA sequences that translate to the same CDR3. This sequence joins TRBV29-1 and TRBJ2-7; no clear D. The CDR3 consists of 10 residues. The germline V gene has CDR1 SQVTM and CDR2 ANQGSEA. V lost 6 bases to trimming and J lost 4 bases, with 7 bases between them. The CDR3 reads CSVGGYEQYF. CDR3 bases: TGCAGCGTCGGTGGGTACGAGCAGTACTTC.

In its sample, this clone was seen once. This chain uses TRBV6-5 with TRBJ2-1; 8 bases agree with TRBD2. The V gene end was trimmed by 8 bases and the J gene end by 2 bases; junction bases not matched to a gene: 8. Per germline, CDR1 MNHEY and CDR2 SVGAGI. This CDR3 spans 15 amino acids. The CDR3 loop is CASEGRRGAYNEQFF. The CDR3 region has the DNA TGTGCCAGCGAGGGTAGGCGGGGGGCCTACAATGAGCAGTTCTTC.

The chain employs TRBV5-6 and TRBJ1-6; no definite D call. The V and J ends lost 2 bases and 10 bases respectively, with 13 bases between them. This CDR3 spans 14 amino acids. Germline values: CDR1 SGHDT, CDR2 YYEEEE. The CDR3 loop is CASSFGGLESPLHF. In DNA, the CDR3 is TGTGCCAGCAGCTTCGGAGGGCTAGAATCACCCCTCCACTTT.

The V call is TRBV7-2, the J call TRBJ2-7; 8 positions match TRBD1. Germline CDR1 SGHTA, CDR2 FQGNSA. V gave up 5 bases and J gave up 6 bases; unmatched junction bases: 6. There are 13 residues in the CDR3. The CDR3 DNA reads as TGTGCCAGCAGCCGGGACAGGCCCTCCGAGCAGTACTTC. It codes for CASSRDRPSEQYF.

The rearrangement joins TRBV6-5 to TRBJ1-1; no firm D call. With 5 bases removed from V and 2 bases from J, the gap between germline ends came to 6 bases. The CDR3 runs 12 residues. Germline V gene data show CDR1 as MNHEY and CDR2 as SVGAGI. The CDR3 loop is CASSGCNTEAFF. CDR3 DNA: TGTGCCAGCAGTGGGTGTAACACTGAAGCTTTCTTT.

The chain's CDR3 is CASSSRQGAQPQHF. CDR3 DNA sequence: TGTGCCAGCAGCTCCCGACAGGGGGCTCAGCCCCAGCATTTT. This chain uses TRBV7-2 with TRBJ1-5, with 10 bases lining up with TRBD1. Per germline, CDR1 SGHTA and CDR2 FQGNSA. Germline trimming cut 4 bases from V and 6 bases from J; bases unmatched to any gene: 3. This CDR3 is built from 14 residues.